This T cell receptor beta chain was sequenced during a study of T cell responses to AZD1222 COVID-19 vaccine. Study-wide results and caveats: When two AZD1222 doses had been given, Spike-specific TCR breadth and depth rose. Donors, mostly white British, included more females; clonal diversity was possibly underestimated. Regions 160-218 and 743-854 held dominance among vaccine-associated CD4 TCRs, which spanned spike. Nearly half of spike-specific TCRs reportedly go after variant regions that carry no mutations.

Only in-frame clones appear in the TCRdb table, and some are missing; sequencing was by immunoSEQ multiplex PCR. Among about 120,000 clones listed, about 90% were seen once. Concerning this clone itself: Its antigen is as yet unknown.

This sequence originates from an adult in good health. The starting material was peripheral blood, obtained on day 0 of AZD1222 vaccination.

The CDR3 region has the DNA TGTGCCAGCACCCCTCGAGGCCGGGGGGCAGGAGAACAGCCCCAGCATTTT. This codes for CASTPRGRGAGEQPQHF. The rearrangement uses TRBV28 and TRBJ1-5; possible D gene TRBD1, 6 bases. The CDR3 totals 17 residues. Trimming stripped 7 bases from V and 7 bases from J, with 26 bases between. Per germline, CDR1 MDHEN and CDR2 SYDVKM.